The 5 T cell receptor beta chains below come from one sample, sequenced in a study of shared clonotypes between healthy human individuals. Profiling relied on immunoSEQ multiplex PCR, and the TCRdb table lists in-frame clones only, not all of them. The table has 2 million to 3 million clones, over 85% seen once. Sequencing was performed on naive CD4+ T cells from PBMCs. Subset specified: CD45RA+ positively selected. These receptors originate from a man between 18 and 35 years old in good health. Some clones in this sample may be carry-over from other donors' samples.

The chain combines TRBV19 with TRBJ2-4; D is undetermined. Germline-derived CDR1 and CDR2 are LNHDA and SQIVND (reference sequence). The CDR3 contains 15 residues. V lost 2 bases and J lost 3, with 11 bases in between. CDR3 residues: CASSISRDRKNIQYF. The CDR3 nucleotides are TGTGCCAGTAGTATAAGCCGTGACCGCAAAAACATTCAGTACTTC.

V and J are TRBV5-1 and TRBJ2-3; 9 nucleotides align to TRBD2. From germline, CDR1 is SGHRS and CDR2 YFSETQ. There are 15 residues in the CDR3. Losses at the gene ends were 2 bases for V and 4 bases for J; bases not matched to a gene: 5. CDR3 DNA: TGCGCCAGCAGCTTTGGCGGGAGGGCCTCAGATACGCAGTATTTT. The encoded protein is CASSFGGRASDTQYF.

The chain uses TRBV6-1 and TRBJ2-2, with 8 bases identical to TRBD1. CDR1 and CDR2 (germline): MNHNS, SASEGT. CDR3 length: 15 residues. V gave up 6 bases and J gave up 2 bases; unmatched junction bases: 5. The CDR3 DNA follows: TGTGCCAGCAGGGAGGGACAGGTAAACACCGGGGAGCTGTTTTTT. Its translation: CASREGQVNTGELFF.

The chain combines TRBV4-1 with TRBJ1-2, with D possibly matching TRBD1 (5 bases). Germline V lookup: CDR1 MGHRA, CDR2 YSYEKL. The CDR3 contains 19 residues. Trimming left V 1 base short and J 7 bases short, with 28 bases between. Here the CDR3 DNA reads TGCGCCAGCAGCCAAGCATACGAGACAGAGGGGAAGAGGAGGACTGGCTACACCTTC. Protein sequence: CASSQAYETEGKRRTGYTF.

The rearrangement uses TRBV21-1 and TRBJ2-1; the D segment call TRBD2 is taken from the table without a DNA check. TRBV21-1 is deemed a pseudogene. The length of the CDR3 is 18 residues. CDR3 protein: CASSKAPGRDYLYNEQFF. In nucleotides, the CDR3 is TGTGCCAGCAGCAAAGCGCCTGGCCGGGACTACCTCTACAATGAGCAGTTCTTC.